This T cell receptor (beta chain) was retrieved from a study of blood T cell repertoires in COVID-19. Study details: Acute-phase and convalescent COVID-19 samples originated in the United States, Italy and Spain.

Germline lookup yields CDR1 LGHNA and CDR2 YSLEER. V was trimmed by 0 bases and J by 0 bases, leaving 12 bases between them. CDR3 length equals 17 residues. Sequencing used immunoSEQ multiplex PCR; TCRdb keeps in-frame clones, though not all of them. The data contain roughly 33,000 clones, about 87% of them singletons. This sequence was found in a man of 80 years or more with active COVID-19. This sequence joins TRBV4-3 and TRBJ1-3; D unresolved. The material sequenced was peripheral blood. CDR3 in amino acids: CASSQDWGVYSGNTIYF. The CDR3 region has the DNA TGCGCCAGCAGCCAAGATTGGGGAGTTTACTCTGGAAACACCATATATTTT.